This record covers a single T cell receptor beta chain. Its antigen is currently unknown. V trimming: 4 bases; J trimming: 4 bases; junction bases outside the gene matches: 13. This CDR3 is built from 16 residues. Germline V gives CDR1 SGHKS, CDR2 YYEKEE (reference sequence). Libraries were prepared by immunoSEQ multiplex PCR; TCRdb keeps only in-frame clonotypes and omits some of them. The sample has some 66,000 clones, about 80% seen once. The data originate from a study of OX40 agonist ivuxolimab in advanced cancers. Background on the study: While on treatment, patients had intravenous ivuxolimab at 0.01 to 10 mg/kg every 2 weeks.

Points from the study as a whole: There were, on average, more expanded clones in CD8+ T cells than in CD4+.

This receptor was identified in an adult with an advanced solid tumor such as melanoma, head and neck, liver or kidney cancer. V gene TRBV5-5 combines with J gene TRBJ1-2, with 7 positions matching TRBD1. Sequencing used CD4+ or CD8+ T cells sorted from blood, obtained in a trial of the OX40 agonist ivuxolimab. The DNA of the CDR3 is TGTGCCAGCAGCGACCAGAGGACAGGCCCCAGCTATGGCTACACCTTC. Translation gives CASSDQRTGPSYGYTF.